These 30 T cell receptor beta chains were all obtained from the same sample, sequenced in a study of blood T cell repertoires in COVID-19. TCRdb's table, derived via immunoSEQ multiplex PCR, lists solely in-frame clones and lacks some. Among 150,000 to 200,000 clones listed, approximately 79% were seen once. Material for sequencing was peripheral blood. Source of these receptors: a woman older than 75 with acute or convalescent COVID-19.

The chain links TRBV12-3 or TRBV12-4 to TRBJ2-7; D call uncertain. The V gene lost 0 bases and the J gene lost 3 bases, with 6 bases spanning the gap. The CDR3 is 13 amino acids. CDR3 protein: CASSLANIYEQYF. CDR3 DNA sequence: TGTGCCAGCAGTTTAGCAAACATCTACGAGCAGTACTTC.

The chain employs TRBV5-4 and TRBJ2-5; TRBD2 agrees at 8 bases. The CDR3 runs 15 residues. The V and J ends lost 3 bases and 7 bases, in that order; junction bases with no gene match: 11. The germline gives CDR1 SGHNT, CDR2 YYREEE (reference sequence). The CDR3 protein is CASSWAPGGDVTQYF. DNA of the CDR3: TGTGCCAGCAGCTGGGCCCCGGGGGGGGATGTGACCCAGTACTTC.

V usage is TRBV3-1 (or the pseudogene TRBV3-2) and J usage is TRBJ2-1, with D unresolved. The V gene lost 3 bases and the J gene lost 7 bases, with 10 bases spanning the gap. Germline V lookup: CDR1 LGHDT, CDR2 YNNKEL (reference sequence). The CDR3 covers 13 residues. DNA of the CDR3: TGTGCCAGCAGCCAGAGGCAAGTTAATGAGCAGTTCTTC. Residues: CASSQRQVNEQFF.

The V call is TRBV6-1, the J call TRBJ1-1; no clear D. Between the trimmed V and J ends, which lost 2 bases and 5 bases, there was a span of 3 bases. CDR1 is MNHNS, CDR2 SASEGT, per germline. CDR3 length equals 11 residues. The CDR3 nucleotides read TGTGCCAGCAGTGAACAAACTGAAGCTTTCTTT. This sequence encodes CASSEQTEAFF.

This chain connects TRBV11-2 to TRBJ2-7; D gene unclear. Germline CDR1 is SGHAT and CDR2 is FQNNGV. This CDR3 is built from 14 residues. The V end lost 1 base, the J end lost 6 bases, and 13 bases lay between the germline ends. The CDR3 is CASSLVYSIGEQYF. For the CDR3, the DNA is TGTGCCAGCAGCTTAGTTTACTCGATCGGCGAGCAGTACTTC.

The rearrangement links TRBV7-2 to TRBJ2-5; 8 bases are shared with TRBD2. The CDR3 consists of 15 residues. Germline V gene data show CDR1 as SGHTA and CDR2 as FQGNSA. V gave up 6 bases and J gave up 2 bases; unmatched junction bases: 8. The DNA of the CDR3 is TGTGCCAGCAGAACACTAGCGGAAGAACAAGAGACCCAGTACTTC. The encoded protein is CASRTLAEEQETQYF.

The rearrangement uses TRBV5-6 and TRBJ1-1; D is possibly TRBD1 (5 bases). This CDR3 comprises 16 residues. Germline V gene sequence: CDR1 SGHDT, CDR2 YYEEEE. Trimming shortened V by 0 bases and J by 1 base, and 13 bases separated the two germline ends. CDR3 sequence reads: CASSLEWQGRNTEAFF. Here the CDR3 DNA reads TGTGCCAGCAGCTTGGAGTGGCAGGGAAGGAACACTGAAGCTTTCTTT.

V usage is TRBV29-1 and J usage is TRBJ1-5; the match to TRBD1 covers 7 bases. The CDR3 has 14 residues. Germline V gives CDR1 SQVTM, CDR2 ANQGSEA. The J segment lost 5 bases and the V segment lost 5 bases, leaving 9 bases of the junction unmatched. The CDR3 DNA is TGCAGCGTTCAAACCGGGACAGCTTATCAGCCCCAGCATTTT. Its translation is CSVQTGTAYQPQHF.

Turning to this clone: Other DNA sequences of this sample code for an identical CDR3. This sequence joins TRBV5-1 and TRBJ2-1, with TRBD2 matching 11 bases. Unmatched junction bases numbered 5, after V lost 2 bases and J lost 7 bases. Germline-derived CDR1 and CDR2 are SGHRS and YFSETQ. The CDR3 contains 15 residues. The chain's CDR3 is CASSFSLAGVNEQFF. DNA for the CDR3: TGCGCCAGCAGCTTCTCACTAGCGGGAGTTAATGAGCAGTTCTTC.

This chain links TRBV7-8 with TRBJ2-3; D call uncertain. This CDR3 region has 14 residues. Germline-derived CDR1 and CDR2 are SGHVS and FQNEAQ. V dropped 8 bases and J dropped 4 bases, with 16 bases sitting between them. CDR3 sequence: CASRPRPVADTQYF. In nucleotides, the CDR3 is TGTGCCAGCCGTCCGCGGCCTGTGGCAGATACGCAGTATTTT.

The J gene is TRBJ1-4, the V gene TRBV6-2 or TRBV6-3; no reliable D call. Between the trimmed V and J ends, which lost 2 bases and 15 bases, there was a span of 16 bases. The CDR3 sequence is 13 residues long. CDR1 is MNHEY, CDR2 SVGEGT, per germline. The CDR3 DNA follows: TGTGCCAGCAGTTACCTCTCGCGCAGCGAGGTGTTTTTT. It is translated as CASSYLSRSEVFF.

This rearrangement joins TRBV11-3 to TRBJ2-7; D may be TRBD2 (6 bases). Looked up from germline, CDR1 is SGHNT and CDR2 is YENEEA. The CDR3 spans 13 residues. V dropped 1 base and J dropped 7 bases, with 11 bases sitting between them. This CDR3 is CASSLGFGGEQYF. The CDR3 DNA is TGTGCCAGCAGCTTAGGATTCGGGGGTGAGCAGTACTTC.

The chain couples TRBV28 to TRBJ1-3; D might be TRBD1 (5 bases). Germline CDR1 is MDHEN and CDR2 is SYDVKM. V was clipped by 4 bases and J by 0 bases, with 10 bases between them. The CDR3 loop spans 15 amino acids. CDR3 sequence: CASSSQTASGNTIYF. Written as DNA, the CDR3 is TGTGCCAGCAGTTCCCAGACAGCCTCTGGAAACACCATATATTTT.

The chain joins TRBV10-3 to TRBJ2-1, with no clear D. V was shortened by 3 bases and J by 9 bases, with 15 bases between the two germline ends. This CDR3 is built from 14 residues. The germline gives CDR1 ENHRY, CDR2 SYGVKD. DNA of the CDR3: TGTGCCATCAGTGATGGAGCTAGTGTCGTTGAGCAGTTCTTC. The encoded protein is CAISDGASVVEQFF.

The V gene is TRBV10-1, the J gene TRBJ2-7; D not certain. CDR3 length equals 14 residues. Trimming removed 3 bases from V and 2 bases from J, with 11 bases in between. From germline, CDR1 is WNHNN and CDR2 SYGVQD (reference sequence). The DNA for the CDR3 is TGCGCCAGCAGTGACGGCGGAAACACCTACGAGCAGTACTTC. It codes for CASSDGGNTYEQYF.

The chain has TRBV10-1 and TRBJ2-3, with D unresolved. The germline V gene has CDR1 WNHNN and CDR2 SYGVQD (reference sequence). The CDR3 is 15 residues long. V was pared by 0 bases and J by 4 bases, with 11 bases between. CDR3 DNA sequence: TGCGCCAGCAGTGAGTCAGTTGAGGTGGCAGATACGCAGTATTTT. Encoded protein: CASSESVEVADTQYF.

The DNA for the CDR3 is TGTGCCAGCAGTTTATCGTCAGCGCAGTATGGCTACACCTTC. It specifies CASSLSSAQYGYTF. The V gene is TRBV28, the J gene TRBJ1-2; D is uncertain. CDR1 MDHEN and CDR2 SYDVKM come from the germline V gene. The CDR3 extends over 14 amino acids. The V gene lost 1 base and the J gene lost 5 bases, with 11 bases spanning the gap.

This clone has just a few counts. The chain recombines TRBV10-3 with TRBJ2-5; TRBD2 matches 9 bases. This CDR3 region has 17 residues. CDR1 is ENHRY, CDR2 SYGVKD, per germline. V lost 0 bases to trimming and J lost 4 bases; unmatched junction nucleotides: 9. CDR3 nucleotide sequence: TGTGCCATCAGTGAGTCCAGGGGCGGGAGGGTTTCAGAGACCCAGTACTTC. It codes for CAISESRGGRVSETQYF.

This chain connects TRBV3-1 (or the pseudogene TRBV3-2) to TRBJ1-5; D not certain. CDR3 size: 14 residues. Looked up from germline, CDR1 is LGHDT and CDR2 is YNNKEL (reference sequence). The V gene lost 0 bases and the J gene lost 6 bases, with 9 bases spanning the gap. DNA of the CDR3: TGTGCCAGCAGCCAAGATATGGGAGGTCAGCCCCAGCATTTT. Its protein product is CASSQDMGGQPQHF.

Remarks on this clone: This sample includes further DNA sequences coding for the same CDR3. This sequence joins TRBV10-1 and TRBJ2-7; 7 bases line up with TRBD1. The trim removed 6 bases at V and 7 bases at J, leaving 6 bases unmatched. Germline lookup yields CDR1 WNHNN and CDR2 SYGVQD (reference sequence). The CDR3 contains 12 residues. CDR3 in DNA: TGCGCCAGCAGCGGGACAGTTGGGGAGCAGTACTTC. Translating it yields CASSGTVGEQYF.

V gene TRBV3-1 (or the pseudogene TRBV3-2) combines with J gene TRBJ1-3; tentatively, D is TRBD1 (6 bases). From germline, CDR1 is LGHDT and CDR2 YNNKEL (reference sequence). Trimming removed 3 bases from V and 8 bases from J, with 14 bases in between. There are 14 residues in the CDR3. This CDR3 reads CASSQTHRVDTIYF. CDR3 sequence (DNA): TGTGCCAGCAGCCAGACGCACAGGGTCGACACCATATATTTT.

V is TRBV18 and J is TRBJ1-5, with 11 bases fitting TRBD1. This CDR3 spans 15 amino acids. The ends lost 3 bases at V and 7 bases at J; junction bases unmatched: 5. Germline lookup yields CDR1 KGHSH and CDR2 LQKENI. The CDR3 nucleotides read TGTGCCAGCTCACCGGGACAGGGGGTGAGACAGCCCCAGCATTTT. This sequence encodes CASSPGQGVRQPQHF.

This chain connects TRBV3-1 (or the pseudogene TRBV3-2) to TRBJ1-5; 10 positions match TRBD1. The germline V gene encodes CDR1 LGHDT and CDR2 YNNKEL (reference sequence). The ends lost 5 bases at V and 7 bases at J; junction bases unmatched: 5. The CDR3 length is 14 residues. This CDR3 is CASSWGTGVQPQHF. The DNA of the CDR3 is TGTGCCAGCAGCTGGGGGACAGGGGTCCAGCCCCAGCATTTT.

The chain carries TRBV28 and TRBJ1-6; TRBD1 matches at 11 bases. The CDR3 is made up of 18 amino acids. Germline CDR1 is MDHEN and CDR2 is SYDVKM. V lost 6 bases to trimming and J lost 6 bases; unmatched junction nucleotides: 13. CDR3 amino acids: CASRTGRTGGIGNSPLHF. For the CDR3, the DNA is TGTGCCAGCAGGACTGGAAGGACAGGGGGCATCGGTAATTCACCCCTCCACTTT.

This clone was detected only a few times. The CDR3 reads CASRGQGVFYSNQPQHF. In DNA form, the CDR3 reads TGTGCCAGCAGGGGACAGGGGGTCTTCTATAGCAATCAGCCCCAGCATTTT. The chain joins TRBV28 to TRBJ1-5; 11 bases map to TRBD1. The J segment lost 0 bases and the V segment lost 6 bases, leaving 7 bases of the junction unmatched. The CDR3 contains 17 residues. Germline values: CDR1 MDHEN, CDR2 SYDVKM.

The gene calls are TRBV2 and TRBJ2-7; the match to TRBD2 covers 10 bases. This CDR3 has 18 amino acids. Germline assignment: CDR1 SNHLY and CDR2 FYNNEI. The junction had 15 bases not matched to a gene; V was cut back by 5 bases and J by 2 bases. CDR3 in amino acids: CASSYNSGRSPRTYEQYF. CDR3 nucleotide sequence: TGTGCCAGCAGTTACAATAGCGGGAGGTCTCCCCGTACCTACGAGCAGTACTTC.

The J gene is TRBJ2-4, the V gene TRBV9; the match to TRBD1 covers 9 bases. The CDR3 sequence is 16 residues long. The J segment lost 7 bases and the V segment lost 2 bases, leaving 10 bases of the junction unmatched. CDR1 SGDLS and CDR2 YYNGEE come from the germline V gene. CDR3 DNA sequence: TGTGCCAGCAGCGTCGACGGACAGGGGATTTCTAACATTCAGTACTTC. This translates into CASSVDGQGISNIQYF.

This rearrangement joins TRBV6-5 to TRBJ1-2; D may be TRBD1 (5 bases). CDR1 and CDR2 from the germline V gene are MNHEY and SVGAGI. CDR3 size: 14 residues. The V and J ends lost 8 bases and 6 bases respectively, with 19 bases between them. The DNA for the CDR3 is TGTGCCAGCGCCAGCCAGGACAAAGGGGATGGCTACACCTTC. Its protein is CASASQDKGDGYTF.

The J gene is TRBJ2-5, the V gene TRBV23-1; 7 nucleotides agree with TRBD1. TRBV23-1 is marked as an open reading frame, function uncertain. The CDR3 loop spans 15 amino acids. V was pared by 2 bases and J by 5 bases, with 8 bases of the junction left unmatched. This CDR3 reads CASSQGTGAGETQYF. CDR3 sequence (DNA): TGCGCCAGCAGTCAAGGAACAGGGGCTGGGGAGACCCAGTACTTC.

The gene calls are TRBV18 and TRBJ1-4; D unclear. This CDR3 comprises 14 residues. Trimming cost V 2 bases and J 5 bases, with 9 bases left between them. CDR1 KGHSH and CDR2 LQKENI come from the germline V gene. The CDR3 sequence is CASSPMFSNEKLFF. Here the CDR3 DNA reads TGTGCCAGCTCACCAATGTTCTCCAATGAAAAACTGTTTTTT.